This TCR beta chain appears in the sequencing data of a study of cytomegalovirus exposure and HLA in healthy donors. Study-wide context: Of roughly 400 genotyped donors, more than 70% clustered with self-reported Caucasian donors. Study-level points and caveats: Earlier findings revealed that most TCR beta V segments proved productive either about 87% or about 30% of the time. In presence/absence analyses, roughly uniform sequencing depth across donors was assumed. Later analysis associated a missense DCLRE1C variant with TCR beta V- and J-gene trimming.

PCR used 60 Vbeta primers and 13 Jbeta primers. The method was immunoSEQ multiplex PCR; TCRdb's version includes in-frame clones alone and lacks a portion of them. This table holds under 250,000 clones, over 60% found once. Worth noting for this clone: No antigen is known for it.

Sequencing was performed on PBMCs. This clonotype was obtained from a male donor in good health and CMV-seronegative.

DNA for the CDR3: TGTGCCAGCTCACCCATTGTTACTAGCGGTTTCAAATCCTACGAGCAGTACTTC. Residues: CASSPIVTSGFKSYEQYF. The chain links TRBV18 to TRBJ2-7; 8 nucleotides match TRBD2. The CDR3 is 18 residues long. With 3 bases clipped from V and 1 base from J, the junction kept 14 bases outside the gene matches. CDR1 is KGHSH and CDR2 is LQKENI in the germline V gene.